One and the same sample provided the 31 T cell receptor beta chains below, sequenced in a study of blood T cell repertoires in COVID-19. Profiled with immunoSEQ multiplex PCR; TCRdb holds only in-frame clones, not every one. Of 160,000 or so clones in the sample, approximately 86% were seen once. Sequenced: peripheral blood. These TCRs come from a woman aged 60-75 years who had recovered from COVID-19.

The rearrangement uses TRBV28 and TRBJ1-2; TRBD1 might be the D (5 bases). V was cut by 2 bases and J by 5 bases, with 15 bases left in between. Germline CDR1 reads MDHEN; CDR2 reads SYDVKM. The CDR3 has 15 residues. The CDR3: CASSLAGAAGYGYTF. DNA for the CDR3: TGTGCCAGCAGTTTAGCCGGGGCAGCGGGATATGGCTACACCTTC.

The chain has TRBV19 and TRBJ1-5; 7 positions agree with TRBD1. The germline CDR1 and CDR2 sequences are LNHDA and SQIVND (reference sequence). The V and J ends lost 3 bases and 7 bases, in that order; junction bases with no gene match: 6. This CDR3 spans 14 amino acids. The CDR3 protein is CASSMYRGDQPQHF. The CDR3 DNA follows: TGTGCCAGTAGTATGTACAGGGGTGACCAGCCCCAGCATTTT.

The CDR3 DNA sequence: TGTGCCAGCAGCCAAGGGGCCCGTGAAAAACTGTTTTTT. It specifies CASSQGAREKLFF. This chain links TRBV14 with TRBJ1-4; D uncertain. Trimming removed 1 base from V and 7 bases from J, with 7 bases in between. This CDR3 comprises 13 residues. From germline, CDR1 is SGHDN and CDR2 FVKESK.

A few counts support this clone. The chain employs TRBV5-6 and TRBJ2-3, with 7 bases fitting TRBD2. Unmatched junction bases numbered 6, after V lost 5 bases and J lost 6 bases. The CDR3 covers 13 residues. Germline V lookup: CDR1 SGHDT, CDR2 YYEEEE. CDR3 in amino acids: CASSRGGVDTQYF. CDR3 DNA sequence: TGTGCCAGCAGTAGGGGAGGGGTGGATACGCAGTATTTT.

This clone was seen a handful of times. The V call is TRBV27, the J call TRBJ2-5, with 7 positions matching TRBD1. Germline V gene sequence: CDR1 MNHEY, CDR2 SMNVEV (reference sequence). This CDR3 spans 15 amino acids. V lost 3 bases, J lost 6 bases, and 10 bases stayed unmatched. The chain's CDR3 is CASSFSGQALQTQYF. DNA for the CDR3: TGTGCCAGCAGTTTTTCTGGACAGGCACTCCAGACCCAGTACTTC.

The sample holds one count of this clone. V gene TRBV2 combines with J gene TRBJ1-1; D not certain. The length of the CDR3 is 14 residues. Germline CDR1 reads SNHLY; CDR2 reads FYNNEI. The V end lost 6 bases, the J end lost 3 bases, and 14 bases lay between the germline ends. The CDR3 nucleotides read TGTGCCAGCAGAGTAGACTCGGCTGACACTGAAGCTTTCTTT. Translated, it gives CASRVDSADTEAFF.

The J gene is TRBJ1-6, the V gene TRBV27, with D possibly TRBD1 on 6 matching bases. V shed 7 bases and J shed 6 bases, with 16 bases lying between them. The length of the CDR3 is 15 residues. Looked up from germline, CDR1 is MNHEY and CDR2 is SMNVEV (reference sequence). CDR3 DNA: TGTGCCAGCACCGACCCCAGGACAGCTAATTCACCCCTCCACTTT. It encodes CASTDPRTANSPLHF.

The chain carries TRBV10-3 and TRBJ2-1; maybe TRBD1 (7 bases). Germline-derived CDR1 and CDR2 are ENHRY and SYGVKD. The length of the CDR3 is 16 residues. Trimming removed 4 bases from V and 4 bases from J, with 17 bases in between. The CDR3 sequence: CAISGVKQGGYNEQFF. The CDR3 coding sequence is TGTGCCATCAGTGGGGTCAAGCAGGGGGGATACAATGAGCAGTTCTTC.

This clone was found a few times. The rearrangement links TRBV30 to TRBJ1-4, with no clear D. Looked up from germline, CDR1 is GTSNPN and CDR2 is SVGIG (reference sequence). V shed 3 bases and J shed 6 bases, with 14 bases lying between them. The CDR3 is 14 residues long. The DNA of the CDR3 is TGTGCCTGGAGCGAGGCCGCCTTCGATGAAAAACTGTTTTTT. It specifies CAWSEAAFDEKLFF.

V and J are TRBV9 and TRBJ2-3; D unclear. The CDR3 is 14 residues long. From germline, CDR1 is SGDLS and CDR2 YYNGEE. V dropped 0 bases and J dropped 1 base, with 6 bases sitting between them. The CDR3 bases are TGTGCCAGCAGCGTAGCTGGGCGCACAGATACGCAGTATTTT. Residues: CASSVAGRTDTQYF.

The genes are TRBV24-1 and TRBJ1-1; 9 bases are shared with TRBD1. The ends lost 3 bases at V and 9 bases at J; junction bases unmatched: 4. Germline V CDR1 and CDR2: KGHDR, SFDVKD. The CDR3 has 13 residues. CDR3 region: CATSDVGTGKAFF. The CDR3 bases are TGTGCCACCAGTGATGTTGGGACAGGGAAAGCTTTCTTT.

The rearrangement uses TRBV7-3 and TRBJ1-6; possible D gene TRBD1, 5 bases. With 4 bases removed from V and 10 bases from J, the gap between germline ends came to 14 bases. Germline CDR1 SGHTA, CDR2 FQGTGA. This CDR3 contains 14 residues. The chain's CDR3 is CASSSQGLRSPLHF. CDR3 in DNA: TGTGCCAGCAGCTCGCAGGGACTGCGCTCACCCCTCCACTTT.

The V gene is TRBV5-4, the J gene TRBJ2-3, with D maybe TRBD1 (6 bases). The CDR3 is 14 residues long. Germline CDR1 and CDR2: SGHNT and YYREEE (reference sequence). V shed 5 bases and J shed 6 bases, with 16 bases lying between them. The CDR3 spells CASRGRDTGDTQYF. CDR3 coding DNA: TGTGCCAGCAGGGGCCGGGACACCGGGGATACGCAGTATTTT.

The chain is built from TRBV7-9 and TRBJ2-7, with TRBD2 identical over 7 bases. This CDR3 comprises 19 residues. CDR1 is SEHNR, CDR2 FQNEAQ, per germline (reference sequence). The trim removed 2 bases at V and 0 bases at J, leaving 16 bases unmatched. The CDR3 nucleotides read TGTGCCAGCAGCTTATTTCTGAACGGGGACTATCCAAACTCCTACGAGCAGTACTTC. Encoded protein: CASSLFLNGDYPNSYEQYF.

V gene TRBV28 combines with J gene TRBJ2-7, with 7 bases that match TRBD1. The length of the CDR3 is 16 residues. V was pared by 4 bases and J by 3 bases, with 12 bases of the junction left unmatched. Germline V gives CDR1 MDHEN, CDR2 SYDVKM. CDR3 protein: CASSWGLGTAFYEQYF. Written as DNA, the CDR3 is TGTGCCAGCAGTTGGGGGCTTGGGACAGCTTTCTACGAGCAGTACTTC.

The chain carries TRBV7-6 and TRBJ1-5; TRBD1 matches at 8 bases. CDR1 and CDR2 (germline): SGHVS, FNYEAQ. The CDR3 covers 17 residues. Trimming removed 1 base from V and 4 bases from J; junction bases left unmatched: 9. The CDR3 here is CASSLEAGDRLNQPQHF. CDR3 sequence (DNA): TGTGCCAGCAGCTTAGAGGCCGGGGACAGGCTGAATCAGCCCCAGCATTTT.

V gene TRBV9 combines with J gene TRBJ2-1; tentatively, D is TRBD2 (7 bases). This CDR3 region has 18 residues. Between the trimmed V and J ends, which lost 0 bases and 4 bases, there was a span of 20 bases. The germline CDR1 and CDR2 sequences are SGDLS and YYNGEE. In DNA form, the CDR3 reads TGTGCCAGCAGCGTAGGGGATGAGGGCGGGGGCCTTTACAATGAGCAGTTCTTC. Encoded protein: CASSVGDEGGGLYNEQFF.

The rearrangement links TRBV27 to TRBJ2-5, with D perhaps TRBD1 (6 bases). Germline lookup yields CDR1 MNHEY and CDR2 SMNVEV (reference sequence). CDR3 length: 16 residues. V was pared by 1 base and J by 9 bases, with 21 bases between. The CDR3 DNA follows: TGTGCCAGCAGTTTATTTCGGGCAGGGGAATTGGGGGCCCAGTACTTC. Amino acids: CASSLFRAGELGAQYF.

The chain links TRBV19 to TRBJ2-1; a possible D gene is TRBD1 (5 bases). Trimming removed 3 bases at V and 7 bases at J, with 16 bases between. Germline loops: CDR1 LNHDA, CDR2 SQIVND (reference sequence). This CDR3 region has 15 residues. CDR3 bases: TGTGCCAGTAGTATCTCTGGACAATCCGATAATGAGCAGTTCTTC. It is translated as CASSISGQSDNEQFF. Filled out from reference TRBV19 and TRBJ2-1, the complete variable domain reads DGGITQSPKYLFRKEGQNVTLSCEQNLNHDAMYWYRQDPGQGLRLIYYSQIVNDFQKGDIAEGYSVSREKKESFPLTVTSAQKNPTAFYLCASSISGQSDNEQFFGPGTRLTVL.

V usage is TRBV10-3 and J usage is TRBJ2-1; 8 bases align to TRBD2. Germline CDR1 reads ENHRY; CDR2 reads SYGVKD. V was pared by 7 bases and J by 10 bases, with 18 bases of the junction left unmatched. The CDR3 contains 16 residues. The DNA for the CDR3 is TGTGCCATCACCCCTCTCTCGGGGGGGGCTAGCAAAGAGCAGTTCTTC. Translated, it gives CAITPLSGGASKEQFF.

This chain links TRBV2 with TRBJ1-6, with 9 bases aligning to TRBD1. Unmatched junction bases numbered 6, after V lost 7 bases and J lost 8 bases. The CDR3 has 14 amino acids. Per germline, CDR1 SNHLY and CDR2 FYNNEI. The CDR3 loop reads CASKVDRGDSPLHF. CDR3 coding DNA: TGTGCCAGCAAGGTGGACAGGGGAGATTCACCCCTCCACTTT. Together with reference TRBV2 and TRBJ1-6, the CDR3 gives the full variable domain: EPEVTQTPSHQVTQMGQEVILRCVPISNHLYFYWYRQILGQKVEFLVSFYNNEISEKSEIFDDQFSVERPDGSNFTLKIRSTKLEDSAMYFCASKVDRGDSPLHFGNGTRLTVT.

The chain links TRBV4-3 to TRBJ2-7; TRBD2 aligns across 8 bases. Germline values: CDR1 LGHNA, CDR2 YSLEER. The CDR3 is made up of 16 amino acids. V shed 11 bases, J shed 0 bases, and the junction held 15 bases outside the gene matches. Written as DNA, the CDR3 is TGCGCCCGACATACTATCCGGGCGGGGGGCTCCTACGAGCAGTACTTC. As protein: CARHTIRAGGSYEQYF.

This rearrangement joins TRBV3-1 (or the pseudogene TRBV3-2) to TRBJ1-2; no definite D call. Germline V lookup: CDR1 LGHDT, CDR2 YNNKEL (reference sequence). The V end lost 3 bases, the J end lost 2 bases, and 10 bases lay between the germline ends. CDR3 length: 14 residues. CDR3 in amino acids: CASSHVTENYGYTF. The CDR3 DNA reads TGTGCCAGCAGCCACGTGACGGAGAACTATGGCTACACCTTC.

The rearrangement joins TRBV10-3 to TRBJ2-1, with TRBD2 identical over 9 bases. Germline V gene lookup returns CDR1 ENHRY and CDR2 SYGVKD. The CDR3 contains 15 residues. V shed 4 bases and J 9 bases; nucleotides not matched to a gene: 10. The CDR3 loop reads CAISVIAGAPTEQFF. CDR3 sequence (DNA): TGTGCCATCAGTGTAATAGCGGGGGCCCCTACTGAGCAGTTCTTC.

The rearrangement joins TRBV5-1 to TRBJ2-3; D remains unclear. V lost 0 bases and J 0 bases, leaving 11 bases between the germline ends. The CDR3 covers 16 residues. The germline V gene encodes CDR1 SGHRS and CDR2 YFSETQ. For the CDR3, the DNA is TGCGCCAGCAGCTTGGACCCGGTGGTCAGCACAGATACGCAGTATTTT. It yields the protein CASSLDPVVSTDTQYF.

The chain is built from TRBV9 and TRBJ2-1; the match to TRBD2 covers 8 bases. V shed 4 bases, J shed 4 bases, and the junction held 10 bases outside the gene matches. Germline CDR1 SGDLS, CDR2 YYNGEE. The CDR3 totals 16 residues. The CDR3 bases are TGTGCCAGCAGCTCCCGGCTGGGCGGGGGGTACAATGAGCAGTTCTTC. Translated, it gives CASSSRLGGGYNEQFF. Looking up the rest from reference TRBV9 and TRBJ2-1 gives the full variable domain: DSGVTQTPKHLITATGQRVTLRCSPRSGDLSVYWYQQSLDQGLQFLIQYYNGEERAKGNILERFSAQQFPDLHSELNLSSLELGDSALYFCASSSRLGGGYNEQFFGPGTRLTVL.

This rearrangement joins TRBV24-1 to TRBJ2-1, with a weak D call TRBD1 (6 bases). The CDR3 covers 16 residues. V was trimmed by 2 bases and J by 2 bases, leaving 12 bases between them. Germline lookup yields CDR1 KGHDR and CDR2 SFDVKD. The CDR3 loop reads CATSDSEGTPYNEQFF. The DNA of the CDR3 is TGTGCCACCAGTGATTCGGAAGGGACACCCTACAATGAGCAGTTCTTC.

V usage is TRBV7-9 and J usage is TRBJ1-2, with 7 nucleotides matching TRBD1. Germline-derived CDR1 and CDR2 are SEHNR and FQNEAQ (reference sequence). This CDR3 has 16 amino acids. With V trimmed by 5 bases and J by 2 bases, 11 bases remained unmatched. In DNA form, the CDR3 reads TGTGCCAGCAGCGCGAGAAACAGGGGTGAAAACTATGGCTACACCTTC. Its translation: CASSARNRGENYGYTF.

The chain has TRBV7-3 and TRBJ2-1, with 10 positions matching TRBD1. This CDR3 region has 15 residues. With V trimmed by 5 bases and J by 2 bases, 3 bases remained unmatched. Germline V gene sequence: CDR1 SGHTA, CDR2 FQGTGA. The CDR3 loop reads CASSGGQGAYNEQFF. CDR3 DNA sequence: TGTGCCAGCAGCGGTGGACAGGGGGCCTACAATGAGCAGTTCTTC.

The gene calls are TRBV7-9 and TRBJ2-5, with TRBD1 matching over 7 bases. There are 15 residues in the CDR3. Trimming at V came to 1 base and at J to 3 bases, leaving 5 bases not matched to a gene. Germline-derived CDR1 and CDR2 are SEHNR and FQNEAQ (reference sequence). CDR3 in amino acids: CASSLVWDSEETQYF. The DNA of the CDR3 is TGTGCCAGCAGCTTAGTGTGGGACAGCGAAGAGACCCAGTACTTC.

The chain is built from TRBV28 and TRBJ2-5; 7 bases are a match to TRBD1. CDR3 length: 17 residues. Trimming removed 3 bases from V and 2 bases from J; junction bases left unmatched: 12. CDR1 is MDHEN, CDR2 SYDVKM, per germline. Here the CDR3 DNA reads TGTGCCAGCAGTTTCCACAGACAGGGTACCGCACAAGAGACCCAGTACTTC. Translating gives CASSFHRQGTAQETQYF.